This TCR beta chain was captured in a study of blood T cell repertoires in COVID-19. Study as a whole: Samples came from the United States, Italy and Spain, spanning acute and convalescent COVID-19. From T cells, B-cell-depleted T cells, or PBMCs came the material, which was cDNA or gDNA.

The CDR3 covers 14 residues. Trimming took 6 bases from V and 2 from J; bases not matched to a gene: 3. Germline V CDR1 and CDR2: SNHLY, FYNNEI. Enrolled through a virtual design, the participants were between about 18 and 100 years of age and came from fewer than 30 US areas. Before being deemed recovered, Cohort 3 donors had two negative PCRs, clearance, or symptom resolution. Libraries were prepared by immunoSEQ multiplex PCR; TCRdb keeps only in-frame clonotypes and omits some of them. The sample carries 300,000 or so clones, about 88% recorded once. Worth noting for this clone: Other nucleotide sequences in the sample specify the same CDR3.

Source material: PBMCs or T cells enriched from blood (not recorded which). The chain employs TRBV2 and TRBJ1-2, with TRBD1 identical over 10 bases. The source of this sequence is a woman aged 25 to 39 who had recovered from COVID-19. The CDR3 coding sequence is TGTGCCAGCAGCCCGGACAGGGGGAACTATGGCTACACCTTC. Amino acids: CASSPDRGNYGYTF.